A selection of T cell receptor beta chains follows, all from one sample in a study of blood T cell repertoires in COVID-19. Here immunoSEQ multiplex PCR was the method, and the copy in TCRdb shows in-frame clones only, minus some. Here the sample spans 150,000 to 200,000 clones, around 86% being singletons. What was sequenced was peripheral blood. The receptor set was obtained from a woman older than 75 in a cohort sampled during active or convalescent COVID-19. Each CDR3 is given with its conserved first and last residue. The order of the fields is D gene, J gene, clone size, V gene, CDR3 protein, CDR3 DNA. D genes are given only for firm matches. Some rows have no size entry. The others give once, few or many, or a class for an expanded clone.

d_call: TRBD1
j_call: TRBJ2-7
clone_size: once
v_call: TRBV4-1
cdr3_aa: CASSHAGTASYEQYF
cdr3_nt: TGCGCCAGCAGCCACGCCGGGACAGCATCCTACGAGCAGTACTTC

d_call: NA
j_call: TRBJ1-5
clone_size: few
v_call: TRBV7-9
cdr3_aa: CASSLDPSQPQHF
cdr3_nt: TGTGCCAGCAGCTTAGACCCGAGTCAGCCCCAGCATTTT

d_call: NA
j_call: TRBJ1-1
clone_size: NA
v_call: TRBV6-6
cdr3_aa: CASSSIQRGGTEAFF
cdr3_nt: TGTGCCAGCAGTTCCATTCAGCGGGGTGGCACTGAAGCTTTCTTT

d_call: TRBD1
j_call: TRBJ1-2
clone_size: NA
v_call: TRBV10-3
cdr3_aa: CAISESGQGGGYTF
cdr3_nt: TGTGCCATCAGTGAGTCTGGACAGGGCGGGGGCTACACCTTC

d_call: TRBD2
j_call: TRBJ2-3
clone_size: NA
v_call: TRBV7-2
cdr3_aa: CASSLTGTSVVGTQYF
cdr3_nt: TGTGCCAGCAGCTTAACCGGGACTAGCGTGGTGGGTACGCAGTATTTT

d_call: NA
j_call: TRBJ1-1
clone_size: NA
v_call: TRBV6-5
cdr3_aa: CASSYRLGRDTEAFF
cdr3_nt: TGTGCCAGCAGTTACCGCTTGGGTCGGGACACTGAAGCTTTCTTT

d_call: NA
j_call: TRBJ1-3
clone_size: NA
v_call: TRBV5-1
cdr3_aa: CASSFEGYGNTIYF
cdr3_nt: TGCGCCAGCAGCTTTGAGGGTTATGGAAACACCATATATTTT

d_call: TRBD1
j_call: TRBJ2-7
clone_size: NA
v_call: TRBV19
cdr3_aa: CASSISGTGKSYEQYF
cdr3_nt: TGTGCCAGTAGTATATCGGGGACAGGGAAGTCCTACGAGCAGTACTTC

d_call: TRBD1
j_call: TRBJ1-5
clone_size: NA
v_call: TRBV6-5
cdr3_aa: CASSYRDSQPQHF
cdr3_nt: TGTGCCAGCAGTTACCGGGACAGTCAGCCCCAGCATTTT

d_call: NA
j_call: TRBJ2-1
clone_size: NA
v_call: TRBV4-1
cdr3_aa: CASSQDKGEGDNEQFF
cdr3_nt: TGCGCCAGCAGCCAAGATAAGGGGGAGGGGGACAATGAGCAGTTCTTC

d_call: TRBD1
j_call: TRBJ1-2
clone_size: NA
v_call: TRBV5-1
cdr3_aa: CASSSRDRGNYGYTF
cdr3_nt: TGCGCCAGCAGCTCCCGGGACAGGGGTAACTATGGCTACACCTTC

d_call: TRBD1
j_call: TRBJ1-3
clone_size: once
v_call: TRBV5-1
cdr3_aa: CASRPGQGSSGNTIYF
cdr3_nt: TGCGCCAGCAGGCCGGGACAGGGGAGCTCTGGAAACACCATATATTTT

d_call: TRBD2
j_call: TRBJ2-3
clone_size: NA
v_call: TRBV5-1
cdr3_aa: CASSRASGLFSTDTQYF
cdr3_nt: TGCGCCAGCAGCCGGGCTAGCGGACTCTTTTCCACAGATACGCAGTATTTT

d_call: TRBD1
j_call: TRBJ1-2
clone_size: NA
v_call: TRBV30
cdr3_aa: CAWKQGQNSYGYTF
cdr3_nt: TGTGCCTGGAAACAGGGACAGAATAGCTATGGCTACACCTTC

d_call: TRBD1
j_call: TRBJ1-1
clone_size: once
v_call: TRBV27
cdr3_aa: CASSFRTGPEAFF
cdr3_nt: TGTGCCAGCAGTTTTCGGACAGGACCTGAAGCTTTCTTT

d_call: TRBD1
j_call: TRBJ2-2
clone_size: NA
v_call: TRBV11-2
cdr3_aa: CASSFRTGGHTGELFF
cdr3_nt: TGTGCCAGCAGCTTTCGGACAGGGGGCCACACCGGGGAGCTGTTTTTT

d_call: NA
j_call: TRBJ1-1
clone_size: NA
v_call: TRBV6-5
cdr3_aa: CASSYGQRNTEAFF
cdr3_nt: TGTGCCAGCAGTTACGGGCAGAGGAACACTGAAGCTTTCTTT

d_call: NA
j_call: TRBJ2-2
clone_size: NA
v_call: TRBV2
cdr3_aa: CASSELIANTGELFF
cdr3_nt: TGTGCCAGCAGTGAATTAATCGCGAACACCGGGGAGCTGTTTTTT

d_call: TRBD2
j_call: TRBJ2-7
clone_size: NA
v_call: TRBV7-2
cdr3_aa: CASSSRLAGSYEQYF
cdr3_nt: TGTGCCAGCAGCTCCCGACTAGCGGGGTCCTACGAGCAGTACTTC

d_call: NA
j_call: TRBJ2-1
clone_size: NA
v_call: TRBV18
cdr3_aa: CASSPREGEQFF
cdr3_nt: TGTGCCAGCTCACCCCGCGAGGGTGAGCAGTTCTTC

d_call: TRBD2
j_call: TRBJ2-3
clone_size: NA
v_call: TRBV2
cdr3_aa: CASSLTSADTQYF
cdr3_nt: TGTGCCAGCAGTCTTACTAGCGCAGATACGCAGTATTTT

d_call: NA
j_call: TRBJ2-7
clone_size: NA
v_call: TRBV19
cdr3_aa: CASSIGAGRSYEQYF
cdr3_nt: TGTGCCAGTAGTATAGGGGCAGGGAGGTCGTACGAGCAGTACTTC

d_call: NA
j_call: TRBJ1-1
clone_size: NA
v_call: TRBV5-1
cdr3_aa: CASSRGQANTEAFF
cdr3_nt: TGCGCCAGCAGCAGGGGACAAGCGAACACTGAAGCTTTCTTT

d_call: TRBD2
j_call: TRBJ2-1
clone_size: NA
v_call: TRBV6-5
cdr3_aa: CASSLTSGDYNEQFF
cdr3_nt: TGTGCCAGCAGTCTAACTAGCGGAGACTACAATGAGCAGTTCTTC

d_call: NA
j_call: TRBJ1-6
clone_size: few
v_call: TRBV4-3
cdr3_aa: CASSQTGVSGSPLHF
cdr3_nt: TGCGCCAGCAGCCAAACCGGGGTCTCAGGATCACCCCTCCACTTT

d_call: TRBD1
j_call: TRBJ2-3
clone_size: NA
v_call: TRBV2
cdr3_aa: CASSPGTGSTDTQYF
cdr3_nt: TGTGCCAGCAGTCCCGGGACAGGGAGCACAGATACGCAGTATTTT

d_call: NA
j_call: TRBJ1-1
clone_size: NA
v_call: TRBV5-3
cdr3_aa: CARARAGNTEAFF
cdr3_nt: TGTGCCAGAGCCAGGGCTGGCAACACTGAAGCTTTCTTT

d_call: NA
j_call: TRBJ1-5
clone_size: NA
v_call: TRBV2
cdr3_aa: CASSEVGGGNQPQHF
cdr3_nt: TGTGCCAGCAGTGAAGTAGGAGGGGGCAATCAGCCCCAGCATTTT

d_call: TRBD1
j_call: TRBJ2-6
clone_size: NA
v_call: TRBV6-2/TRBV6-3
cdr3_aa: CASSYSDRGRPGANVLTF
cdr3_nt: TGTGCCAGCAGTTACTCTGACAGGGGGCGGCCTGGGGCCAACGTCCTGACTTTC

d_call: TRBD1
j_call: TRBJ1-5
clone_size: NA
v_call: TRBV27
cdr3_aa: CASRDRGQGLRSNQPQHF
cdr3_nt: TGTGCCAGCAGGGACAGGGGGCAGGGGTTAAGAAGCAATCAGCCCCAGCATTTT

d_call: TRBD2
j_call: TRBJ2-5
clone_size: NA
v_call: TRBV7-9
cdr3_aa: CASGNHRSGGETQYF
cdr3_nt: TGTGCCAGCGGTAACCACAGGAGCGGGGGAGAGACCCAGTACTTC

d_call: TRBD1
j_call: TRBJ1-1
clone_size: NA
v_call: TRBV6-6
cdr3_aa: CASSYSDRGTWTFF
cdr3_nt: TGTGCCAGCAGTTATTCCGACAGGGGTACTTGGACTTTCTTT

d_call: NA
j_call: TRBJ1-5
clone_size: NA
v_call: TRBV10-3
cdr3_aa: CAITGNQPQHF
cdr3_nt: TGTGCCATTACAGGGAATCAGCCCCAGCATTTT

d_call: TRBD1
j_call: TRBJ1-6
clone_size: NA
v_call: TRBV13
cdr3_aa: CASSLGQGDSSPLHF
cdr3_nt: TGTGCCAGCAGCTTAGGACAGGGGGACAGTTCACCCCTCCACTTT

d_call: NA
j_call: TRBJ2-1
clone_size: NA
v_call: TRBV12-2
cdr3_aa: CASRRLAGTYNEQFF
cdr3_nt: TGTGCAAGTCGCCGACTAGCGGGCACATACAATGAGCAGTTCTTC

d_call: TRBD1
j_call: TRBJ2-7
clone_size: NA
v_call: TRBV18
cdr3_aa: CASSPVDRGGYEQYF
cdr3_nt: TGTGCCAGCTCACCAGTGGACAGGGGAGGCTACGAGCAGTACTTC

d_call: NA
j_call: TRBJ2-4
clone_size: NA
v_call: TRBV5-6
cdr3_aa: CASTDMRTTKNIQYF
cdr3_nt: TGTGCCAGCACCGATATGAGGACAACCAAAAACATTCAGTACTTC

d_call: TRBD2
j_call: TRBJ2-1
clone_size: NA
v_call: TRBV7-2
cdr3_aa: CASSLSFFRRGNNEQFF
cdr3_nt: TGTGCCAGCAGCTTGAGCTTCTTTAGGCGGGGGAACAATGAGCAGTTCTTC

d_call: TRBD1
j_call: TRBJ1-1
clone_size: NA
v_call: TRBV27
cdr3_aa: CASSPPGGGPADTEAFF
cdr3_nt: TGTGCCAGCAGTCCCCCAGGAGGGGGCCCAGCGGACACTGAAGCTTTCTTT